The T cell receptor beta chain under discussion was sequenced for a study of cytomegalovirus exposure and HLA in healthy donors. There are 14 residues in the CDR3. CDR1 and CDR2 (germline): MNHEY, SVGAGI. Trimming took off 6 bases at V and 7 bases at J, with 18 bases between the two ends. The PCR had 60 Vbeta and 13 Jbeta primers. Sequenced by immunoSEQ multiplex PCR; TCRdb stores in-frame clones only, minus some. There are approximately 130,000 clones in the sample; under 85% occur only once, and around 5.5% lies in the top ten. Source material: PBMCs. The chain employs TRBV6-5 and TRBJ1-2; D is ambiguous. The origin of this receptor is a man aged 18 to 30 in good health and CMV-seropositive. CDR3 sequence: CASRGMGSEFGYTF. The CDR3 DNA reads TGTGCCAGCAGGGGCATGGGGAGCGAGTTTGGCTACACCTTC.